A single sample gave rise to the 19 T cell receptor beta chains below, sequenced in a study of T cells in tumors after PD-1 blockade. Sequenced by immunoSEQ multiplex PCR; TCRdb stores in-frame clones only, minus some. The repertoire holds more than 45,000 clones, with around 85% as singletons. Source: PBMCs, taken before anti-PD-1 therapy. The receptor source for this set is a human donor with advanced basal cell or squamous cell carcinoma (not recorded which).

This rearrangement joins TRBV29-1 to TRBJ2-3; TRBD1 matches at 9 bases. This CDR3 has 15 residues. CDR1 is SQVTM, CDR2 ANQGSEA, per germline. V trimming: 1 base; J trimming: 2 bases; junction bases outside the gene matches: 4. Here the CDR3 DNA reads TGCAGCGTTGAAGGGGACAGGGCGAACACAGATACGCAGTATTTT. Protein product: CSVEGDRANTDTQYF.

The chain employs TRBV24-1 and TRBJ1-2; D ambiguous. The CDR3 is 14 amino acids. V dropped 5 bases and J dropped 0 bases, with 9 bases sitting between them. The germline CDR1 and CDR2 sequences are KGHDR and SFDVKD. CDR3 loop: CATSGVLANYGYTF. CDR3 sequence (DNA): TGTGCCACCAGTGGAGTTCTAGCTAACTATGGCTACACCTTC.

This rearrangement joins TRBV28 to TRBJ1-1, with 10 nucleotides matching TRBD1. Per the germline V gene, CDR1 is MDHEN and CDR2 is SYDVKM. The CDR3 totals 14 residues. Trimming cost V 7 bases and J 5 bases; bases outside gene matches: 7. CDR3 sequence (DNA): TGTGCCAGCAAACTGACAGGGGGCGGGACTGAAGCTTTCTTT. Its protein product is CASKLTGGGTEAFF.

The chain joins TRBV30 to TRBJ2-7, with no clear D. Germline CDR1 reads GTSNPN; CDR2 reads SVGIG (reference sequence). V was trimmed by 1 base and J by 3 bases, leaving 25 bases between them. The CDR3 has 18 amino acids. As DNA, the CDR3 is TGTGCCTGGAGTGGTAGAGCCTCCCGTCCTTGTGGGTTCTACGAGCAGTACTTC. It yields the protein CAWSGRASRPCGFYEQYF.

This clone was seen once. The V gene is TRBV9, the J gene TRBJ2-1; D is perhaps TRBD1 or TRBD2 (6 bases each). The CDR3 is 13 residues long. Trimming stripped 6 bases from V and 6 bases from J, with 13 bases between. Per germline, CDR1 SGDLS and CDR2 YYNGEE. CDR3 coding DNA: TGTGCCAGCAACAGGGACTCCGGCAATGAGCAGTTCTTC. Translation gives CASNRDSGNEQFF.

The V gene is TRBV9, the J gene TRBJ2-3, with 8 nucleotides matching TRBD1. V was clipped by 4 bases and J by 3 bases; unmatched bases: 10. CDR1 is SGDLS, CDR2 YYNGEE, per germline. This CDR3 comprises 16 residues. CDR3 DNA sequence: TGTGCCAGCAGCTCACCGACAGGGGTGGTTACAGATACGCAGTATTTT. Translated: CASSSPTGVVTDTQYF. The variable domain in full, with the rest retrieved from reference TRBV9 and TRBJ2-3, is DSGVTQTPKHLITATGQRVTLRCSPRSGDLSVYWYQQSLDQGLQFLIQYYNGEERAKGNILERFSAQQFPDLHSELNLSSLELGDSALYFCASSSPTGVVTDTQYFGPGTRLTVL.

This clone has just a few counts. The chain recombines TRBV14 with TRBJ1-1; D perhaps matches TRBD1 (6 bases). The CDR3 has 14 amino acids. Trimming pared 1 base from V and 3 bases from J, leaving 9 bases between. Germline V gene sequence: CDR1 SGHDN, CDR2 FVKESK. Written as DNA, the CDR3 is TGTGCCAGCAGCCAAGGGGGGGCTTACACTGAAGCTTTCTTT. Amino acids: CASSQGGAYTEAFF.

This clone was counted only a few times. CDR3 in amino acids: CASSQGGSSYEQYF. CDR3 bases: TGTGCCAGCAGCCAGGGTGGGAGCTCCTACGAGCAGTACTTC. The gene calls are TRBV4-2 and TRBJ2-7, with D perhaps matching TRBD2 (5 bases). CDR3 length equals 14 residues. From germline, CDR1 is LGHNA and CDR2 YNFKEQ. V was shortened by 3 bases and J by 0 bases, with 9 bases between the two germline ends.

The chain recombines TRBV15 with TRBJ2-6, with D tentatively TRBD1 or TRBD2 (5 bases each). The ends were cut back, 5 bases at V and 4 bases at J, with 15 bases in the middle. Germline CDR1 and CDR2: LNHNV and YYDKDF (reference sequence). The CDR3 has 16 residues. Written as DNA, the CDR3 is TGTGCCACCAGCGCCCGTGTCGGGACCGGGGCCAACGTCCTGACTTTC. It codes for CATSARVGTGANVLTF.

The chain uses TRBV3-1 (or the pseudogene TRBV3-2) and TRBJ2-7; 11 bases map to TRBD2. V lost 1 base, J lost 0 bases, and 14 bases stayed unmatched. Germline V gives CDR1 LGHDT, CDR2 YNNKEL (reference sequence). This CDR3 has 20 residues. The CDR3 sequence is CASSQAPPGTSGLSSYEQYF. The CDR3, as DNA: TGTGCCAGCAGCCAAGCGCCCCCCGGGACTAGCGGTTTGAGCTCCTACGAGCAGTACTTC.

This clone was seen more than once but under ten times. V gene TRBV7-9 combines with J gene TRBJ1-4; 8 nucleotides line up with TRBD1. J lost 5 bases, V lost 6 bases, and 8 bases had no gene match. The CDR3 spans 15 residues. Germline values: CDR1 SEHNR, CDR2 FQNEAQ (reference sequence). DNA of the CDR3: TGTGCCAGCAGTCCCATGGGACAGGAGAATGAAAAACTGTTTTTT. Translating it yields CASSPMGQENEKLFF.

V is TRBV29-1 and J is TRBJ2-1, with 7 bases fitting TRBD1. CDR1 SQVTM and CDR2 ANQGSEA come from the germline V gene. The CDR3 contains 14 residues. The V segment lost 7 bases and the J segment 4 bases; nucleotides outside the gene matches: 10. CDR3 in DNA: TGCAGCGACCGACAGGGTGGTAGGTACAATGAGCAGTTCTTC. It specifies CSDRQGGRYNEQFF.

In DNA form, the CDR3 reads TGTGCCAGCAGCAAAGAGGGGGCGGGGGGCGACGCGAACACCGGGGAGCTGTTTTTT. It specifies CASSKEGAGGDANTGELFF. The J gene is TRBJ2-2, the V gene TRBV21-1; the table's D call, TRBD2, has no DNA check behind it. TRBV21-1 is listed as a pseudogene. The CDR3 runs 19 residues.

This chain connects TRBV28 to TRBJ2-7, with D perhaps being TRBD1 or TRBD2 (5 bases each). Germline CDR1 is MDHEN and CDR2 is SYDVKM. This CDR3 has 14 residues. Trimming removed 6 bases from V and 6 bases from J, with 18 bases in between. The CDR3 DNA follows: TGTGCCAGCAGGGGACCGGGACGGTCTCCCGAGCAGTACTTC. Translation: CASRGPGRSPEQYF.

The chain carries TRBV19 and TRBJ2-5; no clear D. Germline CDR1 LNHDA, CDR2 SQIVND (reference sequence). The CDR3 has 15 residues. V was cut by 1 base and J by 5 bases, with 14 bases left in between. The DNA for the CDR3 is TGTGCCAGTAGTATAGTCGGAGCAGCGAGGGAGACCCAGTACTTC. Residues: CASSIVGAARETQYF. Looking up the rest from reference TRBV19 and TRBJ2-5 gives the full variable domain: DGGITQSPKYLFRKEGQNVTLSCEQNLNHDAMYWYRQDPGQGLRLIYYSQIVNDFQKGDIAEGYSVSREKKESFPLTVTSAQKNPTAFYLCASSIVGAARETQYFGPGTRLLVL.

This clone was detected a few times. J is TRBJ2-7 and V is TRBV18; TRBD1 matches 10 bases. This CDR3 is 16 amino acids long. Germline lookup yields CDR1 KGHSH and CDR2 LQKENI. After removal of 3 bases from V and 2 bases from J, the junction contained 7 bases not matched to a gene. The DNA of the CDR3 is TGTGCCAGCTCACCGACCCCGGGACAGGGGACCTACGAGCAGTACTTC. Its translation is CASSPTPGQGTYEQYF.

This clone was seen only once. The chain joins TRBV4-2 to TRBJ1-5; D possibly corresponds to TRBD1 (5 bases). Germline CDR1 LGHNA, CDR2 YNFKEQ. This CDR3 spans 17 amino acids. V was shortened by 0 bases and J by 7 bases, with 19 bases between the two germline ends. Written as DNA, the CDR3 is TGTGCCAGCAGCCAAGACTCCGCGACCGCAGGGTCGCAGCCCCAGCATTTT. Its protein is CASSQDSATAGSQPQHF.

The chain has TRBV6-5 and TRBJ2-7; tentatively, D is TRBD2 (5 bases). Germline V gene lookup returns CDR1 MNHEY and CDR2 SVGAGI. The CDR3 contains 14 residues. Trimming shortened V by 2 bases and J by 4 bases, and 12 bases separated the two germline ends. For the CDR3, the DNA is TGTGCCAGCAGTTACCAGAAGGGAGTGTACGAGCAGTACTTC. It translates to CASSYQKGVYEQYF.

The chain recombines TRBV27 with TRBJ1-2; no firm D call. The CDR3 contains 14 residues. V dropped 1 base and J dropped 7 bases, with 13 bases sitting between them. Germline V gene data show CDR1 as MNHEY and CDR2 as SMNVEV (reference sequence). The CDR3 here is CASSLYPEYSGYTF. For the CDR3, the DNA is TGTGCCAGCAGTTTATATCCCGAGTACTCTGGCTACACCTTC.